Shown below are 18 T cell receptor beta chains from a single sample sequenced in a study of OX40 agonist ivuxolimab in advanced cancers. Receptors were amplified or captured by the immunoSEQ multiplex PCR assay. TCRdb took over this immuneACCESS table, retaining in-frame rearrangements with V and J assigned. Such tables are incomplete; in checked studies, under half of the missing clones stem from an unresolved V gene, and the remainder is unexplained. Across this sample there are some 100,000 clones, with just over 85% seen only once. The top ten clonotypes cover roughly 2.1% of the sample. Sequenced here: CD4+ or CD8+ T cells sorted from blood, sampled in a trial of the OX40 agonist ivuxolimab. These receptors came from an adult with an advanced solid tumor such as melanoma, head and neck, liver or kidney cancer.

The chain links TRBV5-4 to TRBJ1-1; D unresolved. Germline-derived CDR1 and CDR2 are SGHNT and YYREEE (reference sequence). This CDR3 is 14 amino acids long. V shed 2 bases and J shed 1 base, with 9 bases lying between them. CDR3 DNA sequence: TGTGCCAGCAGCTTAGGTTTCGAGAACACTGAAGCTTTCTTT. Translated, it gives CASSLGFENTEAFF. Variable domain in full (rest from reference TRBV5-4 and TRBJ1-1): ETGVTQSPTHLIKTRGQQVTLRCSSQSGHNTVSWYQQALGQGPQFIFQYYREEENGRGNFPPRFSGLQFPNYSSELNVNALELDDSALYLCASSLGFENTEAFFGQGTRLTVV.

The chain recombines TRBV27 with TRBJ2-4; 7 nucleotides line up with TRBD2. The CDR3 runs 17 residues. J lost 4 bases, V lost 2 bases, and 11 bases had no gene match. The germline gives CDR1 MNHEY, CDR2 SMNVEV (reference sequence). CDR3 region: CASSLGPAGTQKNIQYF. Here the CDR3 DNA reads TGTGCCAGCAGTTTAGGGCCAGCGGGGACCCAGAAAAACATTCAGTACTTC.

This rearrangement joins TRBV7-2 to TRBJ2-7; 12 positions match TRBD1. V dropped 4 bases and J dropped 3; count of bases not matched to a gene: 4. There are 15 residues in the CDR3. Germline V gene sequence: CDR1 SGHTA, CDR2 FQGNSA. CDR3 sequence: CASSSGTGGRYEQYF. The CDR3 DNA reads TGTGCCAGCAGCTCTGGGACAGGGGGCCGCTACGAGCAGTACTTC.

V is TRBV7-9 and J is TRBJ2-1, with 14 positions matching TRBD2. Germline-derived CDR1 and CDR2 are SEHNR and FQNEAQ (reference sequence). The ends lost 4 bases at V and 8 bases at J; junction bases unmatched: 4. The CDR3 contains 15 residues. Here the CDR3 reads CASSSGTSGSHEQFF. CDR3 in DNA: TGTGCCAGCAGCTCAGGGACTAGCGGGAGCCATGAGCAGTTCTTC.

The chain employs TRBV25-1 and TRBJ1-2; D perhaps matches TRBD1 (5 bases). Trimming removed 1 base from V and 7 bases from J, with 10 bases in between. Germline V CDR1 and CDR2: MGHDK, SYGVNS. The CDR3 has 13 residues. Here the CDR3 DNA reads TGTGCCAGCAGTGAATTTCAGGGAGGTGGCTACACCTTC. This sequence encodes CASSEFQGGGYTF.

V is TRBV10-3 and J is TRBJ2-3; tentatively, D is TRBD2 (6 bases). V shed 0 bases and J shed 1 base, with 8 bases lying between them. The CDR3 spans 15 residues. CDR1 and CDR2 from the germline V gene are ENHRY and SYGVKD. The CDR3 nucleotides are TGTGCCATCAGTGAGTCTCGCGGGGGCACAGATACGCAGTATTTT. Its protein product is CAISESRGGTDTQYF.

The chain uses TRBV7-3 and TRBJ2-1; D gene ambiguous. V was pared by 2 bases and J by 5 bases, with 7 bases between. CDR1 SGHTA and CDR2 FQGTGA come from the germline V gene. This CDR3 has 13 residues. CDR3 nucleotides: TGTGCCAGCAGCTTAGGTCCTAACAATGAGCAGTTCTTC. Protein sequence: CASSLGPNNEQFF.

This clone was counted only a few times. This chain uses TRBV7-9 with TRBJ1-4; D unclear. CDR3 length equals 13 residues. The V end lost 9 bases, the J end lost 0 bases, and 8 bases lay between the germline ends. Germline CDR1 reads SEHNR; CDR2 reads FQNEAQ (reference sequence). The CDR3 bases are TGTGCCAGTTCGTGGTCAACTAATGAAAAACTGTTTTTT. Translation: CASSWSTNEKLFF. Complete variable domain (other parts from reference TRBV7-9 and TRBJ1-4): DTGVSQNPRHKITKRGQNVTFRCDPISEHNRLYWYRQTLGQGPEFLTYFQNEAQLEKSRLLSDRFSAERPKGSFSTLEIQRTEQGDSAMYLCASSWSTNEKLFFGSGTQLSVL.

The chain recombines TRBV6-6 with TRBJ2-1, with a weak D call TRBD1 (5 bases). The CDR3 contains 16 residues. V was cut by 5 bases and J by 4 bases, with 18 bases left in between. Germline V gene data show CDR1 as MNHNY and CDR2 as SVGAGI (reference sequence). The CDR3 region is CASSPDLDSHYNEQFF. The CDR3 coding sequence is TGTGCCAGCAGTCCCGACCTCGACAGTCATTACAATGAGCAGTTCTTC.

The chain uses TRBV7-2 and TRBJ1-3, with D hard to call. Trimming shortened V by 5 bases and J by 3 bases, and 5 bases separated the two germline ends. CDR1 and CDR2 (germline): SGHTA, FQGNSA. CDR3 size: 12 residues. CDR3 DNA sequence: TGTGCCAGCAGCCCTGGTGGAAACACCATATATTTT. Its protein product is CASSPGGNTIYF.

The chain employs TRBV11-2 and TRBJ2-2; a possible D gene is TRBD1 (6 bases). Trimming pared 3 bases from V and 6 bases from J, leaving 11 bases between. Germline CDR1 and CDR2: SGHAT and FQNNGV. The CDR3 is made up of 14 amino acids. As DNA, the CDR3 is TGTGCCAGCAGCTTCTGGACAGACTCCGGGGAGCTGTTTTTT. It specifies CASSFWTDSGELFF.

The chain uses TRBV18 and TRBJ1-4, with D hard to call. CDR3 length: 16 amino acids. The V gene lost 3 bases and the J gene lost 7 bases, with 18 bases spanning the gap. Germline V gene lookup returns CDR1 KGHSH and CDR2 LQKENI. The CDR3 DNA follows: TGTGCCAGCTCACCTACCCACCCGGAGGACGCTGAAAAACTGTTTTTT. Translating gives CASSPTHPEDAEKLFF.

The chain uses TRBV18 and TRBJ2-7; D is possibly TRBD1 (5 bases). The germline gives CDR1 KGHSH, CDR2 LQKENI. The V end was cut by 2 bases, the J end by 1 base, with 9 bases between. The CDR3 extends over 14 amino acids. The CDR3 is CASSPGQQSYEQYF. CDR3 nucleotide sequence: TGTGCCAGCTCACCAGGACAACAGTCCTACGAGCAGTACTTC.

The V and J genes are TRBV7-9 and TRBJ2-3; D tentatively fits TRBD1 or TRBD2 (5 bases each). Per germline, CDR1 SEHNR and CDR2 FQNEAQ (reference sequence). The germline V and J ends were trimmed by 4 bases and 0 bases, with 20 bases remaining between them. This CDR3 comprises 18 residues. CDR3 coding DNA: TGTGCCAGCAGCTCACGTCCCGGGACCTTTTCGAGCACAGATACGCAGTATTTT. Its protein is CASSSRPGTFSSTDTQYF.

This clone showed up just once. The V call is TRBV11-3, the J call TRBJ2-7; D is ambiguous. Germline CDR1 reads SGHNT; CDR2 reads YENEEA. This CDR3 has 15 amino acids. V was pared by 0 bases and J by 3 bases, with 12 bases between. The CDR3 region has the DNA TGTGCCAGCAGCTTAGATCTCTTCGGATACTACGAGCAGTACTTC. This encodes CASSLDLFGYYEQYF.

The V gene is TRBV27, the J gene TRBJ2-7, with 9 positions matching TRBD2. Germline CDR1 MNHEY, CDR2 SMNVEV (reference sequence). After removal of 8 bases from V and 5 bases from J, the junction contained 16 bases not matched to a gene. This CDR3 spans 16 amino acids. CDR3 sequence (DNA): TGTGCCAGCCGTGACCGAGCGGGAGGAGTGTCTCACGAGCAGTACTTC. The encoded protein is CASRDRAGGVSHEQYF.

CDR3 sequence reads: CASSLSRDRSPVNTEAFF. The CDR3 region has the DNA TGCGCCAGCAGCTTGAGTCGGGACAGGTCCCCCGTGAACACTGAAGCTTTCTTT. The J gene is TRBJ1-1, the V gene TRBV5-1; 8 bases map to TRBD1. After removal of 1 base from V and 0 bases from J, the junction contained 11 bases not matched to a gene. The germline V gene has CDR1 SGHRS and CDR2 YFSETQ. The CDR3 is 18 amino acids. Full variable domain (outside the CDR3, taken from reference TRBV5-1 and TRBJ1-1): KAGVTQTPRYLIKTRGQQVTLSCSPISGHRSVSWYQQTPGQGLQFLFEYFSETQRNKGNFPGRFSGRQFSNSRSEMNVSTLELGDSALYLCASSLSRDRSPVNTEAFFGQGTRLTVV.

This chain joins TRBV27 and TRBJ1-5, with unresolved D. V shed 6 bases and J shed 7 bases, with 13 bases lying between them. CDR1 MNHEY and CDR2 SMNVEV come from the germline V gene (reference sequence). This CDR3 contains 13 residues. The CDR3 reads CASRMDGWQPQHF. CDR3 coding DNA: TGTGCCAGCAGGATGGACGGATGGCAGCCCCAGCATTTT.